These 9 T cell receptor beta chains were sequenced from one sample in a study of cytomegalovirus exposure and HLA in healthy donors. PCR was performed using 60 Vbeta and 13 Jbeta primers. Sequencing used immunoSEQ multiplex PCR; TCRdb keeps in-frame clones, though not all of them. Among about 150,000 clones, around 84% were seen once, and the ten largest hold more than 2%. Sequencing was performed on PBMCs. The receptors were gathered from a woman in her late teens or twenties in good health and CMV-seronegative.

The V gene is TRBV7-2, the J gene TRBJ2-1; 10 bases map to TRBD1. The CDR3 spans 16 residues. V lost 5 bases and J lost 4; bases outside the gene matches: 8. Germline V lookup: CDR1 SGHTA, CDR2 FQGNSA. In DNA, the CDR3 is TGTGCCAGCAGCCCGGGGACAGGGGCTATATACAATGAGCAGTTCTTC. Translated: CASSPGTGAIYNEQFF. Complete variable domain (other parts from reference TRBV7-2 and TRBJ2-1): GAGVSQSPSNKVTEKGKDVELRCDPISGHTALYWYRQSLGQGLEFLIYFQGNSAPDKSGLPSDRFSAERTGGSVSTLTIQRTQQEDSAVYLCASSPGTGAIYNEQFFGPGTRLTVL.

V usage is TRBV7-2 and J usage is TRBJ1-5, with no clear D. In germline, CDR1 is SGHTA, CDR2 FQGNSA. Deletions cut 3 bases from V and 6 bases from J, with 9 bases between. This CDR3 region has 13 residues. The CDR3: CASSFPGGQPQHF. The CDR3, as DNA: TGTGCCAGCAGCTTCCCAGGAGGTCAGCCCCAGCATTTT.

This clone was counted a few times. CDR3 sequence (DNA): TGTGCCAGCGGAAGAGGGTTGAACTATGGCTACACCTTC. It is translated as CASGRGLNYGYTF. The rearrangement joins TRBV9 to TRBJ1-2; unclear D gene. Germline lookup yields CDR1 SGDLS and CDR2 YYNGEE. This CDR3 spans 13 amino acids. Trimming took 7 bases from V and 2 from J, leaving 12 bases between them.

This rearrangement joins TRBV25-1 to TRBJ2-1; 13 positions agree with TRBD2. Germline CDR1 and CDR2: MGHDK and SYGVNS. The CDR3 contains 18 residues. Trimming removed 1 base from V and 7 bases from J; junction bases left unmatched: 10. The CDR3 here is CASSESFQGLAGKNEQFF. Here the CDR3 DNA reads TGTGCCAGCAGTGAATCGTTCCAGGGACTAGCGGGAAAAAATGAGCAGTTCTTC.

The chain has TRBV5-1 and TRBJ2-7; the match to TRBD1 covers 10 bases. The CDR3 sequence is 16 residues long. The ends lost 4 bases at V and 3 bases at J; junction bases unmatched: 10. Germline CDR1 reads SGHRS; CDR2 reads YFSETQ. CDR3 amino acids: CASSKATDRGDYEQYF. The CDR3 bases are TGCGCCAGCAGCAAGGCCACGGACAGGGGGGACTACGAGCAGTACTTC.

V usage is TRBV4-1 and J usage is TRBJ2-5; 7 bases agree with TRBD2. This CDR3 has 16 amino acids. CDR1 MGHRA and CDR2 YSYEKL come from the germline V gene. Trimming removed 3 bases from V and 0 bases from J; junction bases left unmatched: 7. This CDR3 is CASSHHPSGHQETQYF. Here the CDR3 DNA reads TGCGCCAGCAGCCACCACCCTAGCGGTCACCAAGAGACCCAGTACTTC.

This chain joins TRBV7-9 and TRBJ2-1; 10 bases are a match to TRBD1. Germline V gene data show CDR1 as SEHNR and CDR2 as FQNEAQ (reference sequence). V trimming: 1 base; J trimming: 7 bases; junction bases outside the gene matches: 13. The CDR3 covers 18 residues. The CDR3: CASSLGLLGTGVGNEQFF. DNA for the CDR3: TGTGCCAGCAGCTTAGGCTTGTTGGGGACAGGGGTTGGGAATGAGCAGTTCTTC.

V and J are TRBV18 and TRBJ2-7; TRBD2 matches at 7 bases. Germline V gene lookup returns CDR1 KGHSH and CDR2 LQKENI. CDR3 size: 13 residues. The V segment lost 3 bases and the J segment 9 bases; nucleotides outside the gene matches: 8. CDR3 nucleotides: TGTGCCAGCTCACCCGCCCCCGGGGAGGGGCAGTACTTC. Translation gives CASSPAPGEGQYF.

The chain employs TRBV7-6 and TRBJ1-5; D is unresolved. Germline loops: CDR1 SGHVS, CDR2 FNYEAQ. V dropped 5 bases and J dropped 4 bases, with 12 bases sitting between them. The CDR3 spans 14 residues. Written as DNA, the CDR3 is TGTGCCAGCAGCCCACTTAACAGTAATCAGCCCCAGCATTTT. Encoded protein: CASSPLNSNQPQHF.